One and the same sample provided the 25 T cell receptor beta chains below, sequenced in a study of T cells in Graves' hyperthyroidism and ophthalmopathy. Using RNA transcripts as the source, TCR beta CDR3 regions were amplified. Using the HTBI primer set, a first-round RT-PCR was run on the TCR CDR3. TCRdb re-analysed the multiplex PCR reads in MiXCR, keeping a single row per CDR3 protein. The sample has around 99,000 distinct CDR3 sequences, approximately 15% seen once. Sequencing input: blood. The source of these receptors is a woman in her fifties or sixties with Graves' hyperthyroidism.

This clonotype has a count of ten or more. The rearrangement uses TRBV3-1 and TRBJ2-2, with D tentatively TRBD1 (5 bases). The germline CDR1 and CDR2 sequences are LGHDT and YNNKEL (reference sequence). The CDR3 contains 15 residues. V lost 7 bases to trimming and J lost 6 bases, with 18 bases between them. CDR3 nucleotide sequence: TGTGCCAGCAAGGACCGGCCAGGGCTATCCGGGGAGCTGTTTTTT. This encodes CASKDRPGLSGELFF.

This clonotype was counted ten times or more. J is TRBJ2-3 and V is TRBV19, with 9 positions matching TRBD1. Germline CDR1 and CDR2: LNHDA and SQIVND (reference sequence). This CDR3 spans 17 amino acids. V was pared by 5 bases and J by 3 bases, with 12 bases of the junction left unmatched. CDR3 loop: CASSPLALQGATDTQYF. In DNA, the CDR3 is TGTGCCAGTAGTCCCTTGGCCTTACAGGGGGCAACAGATACGCAGTATTTT.

The sample holds many counts of this clonotype. One junction end disagrees with the germline gene, perhaps due to a read error. The rearrangement joins TRBV12-3 or TRBV12-4 to TRBJ1-4; 8 bases map to TRBD1. CDR3 length equals 16 residues. CDR3 DNA sequence: TGTGCCAACAGTTTCCAGGACAGGGCCTCCAATGAAAAACTGTTTTTT. Its protein product is CANSFQDRASNEKLFF.

This clonotype occurred many times. The chain recombines TRBV19 with TRBJ2-1; 8 bases are shared with TRBD2. Losses at the gene ends were 6 bases for V and 2 bases for J; bases not matched to a gene: 3. Germline V gene lookup returns CDR1 LNHDA and CDR2 SQIVND (reference sequence). CDR3 length: 14 amino acids. For the CDR3, the DNA is TGTGCCAGTAGCCCGGGAGGGCCCTACAATGAGCAGTTCTTC. This sequence encodes CASSPGGPYNEQFF.

Many counts were recorded for this clonotype. V usage is TRBV19 and J usage is TRBJ1-1; no clear D. With 0 bases removed from V and 1 base from J, the gap between germline ends came to 9 bases. Germline-derived CDR1 and CDR2 are LNHDA and SQIVND (reference sequence). CDR3 length: 15 amino acids. The CDR3 nucleotides are TGTGCCAGTAGTATAGAGGTCCGTCCGAACACTGAAGCTTTCTTT. Its translation: CASSIEVRPNTEAFF.

This clonotype was recorded at least ten times. The chain couples TRBV27 to TRBJ1-5, with D perhaps TRBD1 (5 bases). The germline CDR1 and CDR2 sequences are MNHEY and SMNVEV (reference sequence). CDR3 length: 14 amino acids. Trimming removed 7 bases from V and 7 bases from J, with 17 bases in between. CDR3: CASKSARGKQPQHF. In nucleotides, the CDR3 is TGTGCCAGCAAATCTGCACGGGGGAAACAGCCCCAGCATTTT.

This clonotype has just a few counts. The chain links TRBV19 to TRBJ2-2; tentative D call: TRBD2 (6 bases). Germline CDR1 LNHDA, CDR2 SQIVND (reference sequence). The V gene lost 7 bases and the J gene lost 5 bases, with 17 bases spanning the gap. The length of the CDR3 is 15 residues. This CDR3 reads CASTFGGIRTGELFF. CDR3 bases: TGTGCCAGTACCTTCGGGGGAATTCGAACCGGGGAGCTGTTTTTT.

This chain connects TRBV6-1 to TRBJ2-7, with D maybe TRBD2 (6 bases). The J call may not be correct, given that the DNA end is closer to TRBJ2-1. The CDR3 runs to 14 residues. The germline V gene encodes CDR1 MNHNS and CDR2 SASEGT. The CDR3 here is CASRPGLTNYEQFF. CDR3 nucleotides: TGTGCCAGCAGACCGGGACTGACGAACTACGAGCAGTTCTTC.

This clonotype was observed at least ten times. This chain uses TRBV12-3 or TRBV12-4 with TRBJ2-5; possibly TRBD1 or TRBD2 for D (5 bases each). The CDR3 is 14 amino acids. V lost 6 bases and J lost 4, with 15 bases in between. Written as DNA, the CDR3 is TGTGCCAGCAGCCGTCGAGGGGACGGAGAGACCCAGTACTTC. Residues: CASSRRGDGETQYF.

This clonotype was recorded at least ten times. V is TRBV7-9 and J is TRBJ1-2; TRBD1 matches at 8 bases. Trimming took 6 bases from V and 5 from J; bases not matched to a gene: 2. The CDR3 length is 12 residues. Germline CDR1 is SEHNR and CDR2 is FQNEAQ (reference sequence). CDR3 sequence: CASRGQEYGYTF. CDR3 DNA: TGTGCCAGCAGGGGACAGGAATATGGCTACACCTTC.

This clonotype has a count of ten or more. This chain links TRBV10-2 with TRBJ2-4; D unclear. The CDR3 is made up of 14 amino acids. Germline-derived CDR1 and CDR2 are WSHSY and SAAADI. V lost 4 bases and J 5 bases, leaving 12 bases between the germline ends. The CDR3 nucleotides are TGCGCCAGCAGTGTGCTACTGGGCCAAAACATTCAGTACTTC. Translation: CASSVLLGQNIQYF.

The table lists this clonotype with many counts. This chain uses TRBV12-3 or TRBV12-4 with TRBJ1-2; 7 positions agree with TRBD1. The length of the CDR3 is 14 residues. J gave up 8 bases and V 2 bases, and 8 bases lay outside the gene matches. The CDR3 loop reads CASSLKGRGTGYTF. The CDR3 bases are TGTGCCAGCAGTTTAAAGGGCAGGGGGACGGGCTACACCTTC.

This clonotype was counted at least ten times. The chain is built from TRBV9 and TRBJ2-7; 8 bases are shared with TRBD2. Germline CDR1 reads SGDLS; CDR2 reads YYNGEE. The CDR3 loop spans 14 amino acids. J lost 3 bases, V lost 2 bases, and 4 bases had no gene match. The DNA of the CDR3 is TGTGCCAGCAGCGTGGACGGGAGGGTCTACGAGCAGTACTTC. Translated: CASSVDGRVYEQYF.

This clonotype was seen repeatedly, ten times or more. V and J are TRBV5-5 and TRBJ1-1; 8 positions agree with TRBD1. CDR1 and CDR2 (germline): SGHKS, YYEKEE (reference sequence). The J segment lost 4 bases and the V segment lost 4 bases, leaving 6 bases of the junction unmatched. The CDR3 runs to 14 residues. CDR3 DNA: TGTGCCAGCAGCATACAGGGGGATGGCACTGAAGCTTTCTTT. Translating it yields CASSIQGDGTEAFF.

Points on this clonotype: A much larger clone differs by one base, so this may be a read error. This chain uses TRBV20-1 with TRBJ2-1, with 14 bases aligning to TRBD2. Trimming took 2 bases from V and 0 from J; bases not matched to a gene: 9. This CDR3 contains 19 residues. Germline CDR1 reads DFQATT; CDR2 reads SNEGSKA (reference sequence). The DNA of the CDR3 is TGCAGTGCTAGAACCCGCAGGGGACTAGCGGGGGTCTCCTACAATGAGCAGTTCTTC. Translation gives CSARTRRGLAGVSYNEQFF.

This clonotype was counted at least ten times. A much larger clone lies a single base off, so this may be a read error. The rearrangement links TRBV11-2 to TRBJ2-1, with D perhaps TRBD1 (6 bases). The CDR3 is made up of 12 amino acids. Per the germline V gene, CDR1 is SGHAT and CDR2 is FQNNGV. CDR3 nucleotides: TGTGCCAACAGCTCCCAGGGGTATGAGCAGTTCTTC. It translates to CANSSQGYEQFF.

This clonotype was observed at least ten times. The CDR3 nucleotides read TGCAGCGTTGGGGACAGGACGTCTGAAGCTTTCTTT. Translating gives CSVGDRTSEAFF. The chain uses TRBV29-1 and TRBJ1-1, with TRBD1 identical over 8 bases. CDR3 length: 12 amino acids. Germline assignment: CDR1 SQVTM and CDR2 ANQGSEA. V lost 4 bases and J lost 6; bases outside the gene matches: 4.

This clonotype was seen ten or more times. This chain connects TRBV2 to TRBJ2-2; D possibly corresponds to TRBD2 (6 bases). Between the trimmed V and J ends, which lost 7 bases and 2 bases, there was a span of 11 bases. Germline CDR1 reads SNHLY; CDR2 reads FYNNEI. This CDR3 has 14 amino acids. The CDR3 DNA is TGTGCCAGCACCGGGGAGGTTAACACCGGGGAGCTGTTTTTT. This encodes CASTGEVNTGELFF.

This clonotype was counted a few times. The chain has TRBV19 and TRBJ1-2; D is uncertain. V was trimmed by 7 bases and J by 3 bases, leaving 12 bases between them. Per the germline V gene, CDR1 is LNHDA and CDR2 is SQIVND (reference sequence). The CDR3 consists of 13 residues. The CDR3 region has the DNA TGTGCCAGTAAAGTAGGAGAAGACTATGGCTACACCTTC. It is translated as CASKVGEDYGYTF. The whole variable domain, remainder taken from reference TRBV19 and TRBJ1-2, is DGGITQSPKYLFRKEGQNVTLSCEQNLNHDAMYWYRQDPGQGLRLIYYSQIVNDFQKGDIAEGYSVSREKKESFPLTVTSAQKNPTAFYLCASKVGEDYGYTFGSGTRLTVV.

The sample holds many counts of this clonotype. CDR3: CASKKFVRDAEAFF. Here the CDR3 DNA reads TGTGCCAGTAAAAAGTTTGTAAGGGACGCTGAAGCTTTCTTT. This chain links TRBV19 with TRBJ1-1; TRBD1 is a possible D gene (5 bases). The germline gives CDR1 LNHDA, CDR2 SQIVND (reference sequence). The CDR3 runs 14 residues. V lost 7 bases and J lost 6, with 18 bases in between.

At least ten counts were recorded for this clonotype. CDR3 DNA: TGTGCCAGCAGTGAAGCGCAAGGGGTAGCGGGATGGAATGAGCAGTTCTTC. Amino acid sequence: CASSEAQGVAGWNEQFF. The V call is TRBV6-1, the J call TRBJ2-1, with 8 bases fitting TRBD2. V shed 0 bases, J shed 7 bases, and the junction held 11 bases outside the gene matches. The V gene's germline CDR1 is MNHNS and CDR2 SASEGT. The length of the CDR3 is 17 residues.

This clonotype was detected many times. This chain connects TRBV10-1 to TRBJ2-7, with a tentative D call TRBD1 (6 bases). CDR1 and CDR2 from the germline V gene are WNHNN and SYGVQD (reference sequence). The ends were cut back, 2 bases at V and 2 bases at J, with 7 bases in the middle. The CDR3 covers 13 residues. CDR3 amino acids: CASSEAGAYEQYF. The DNA for the CDR3 is TGCGCCAGCAGTGAGGCAGGGGCCTACGAGCAGTACTTC.

This clonotype was detected ten times or more. The chain recombines TRBV7-3 with TRBJ2-3; TRBD2 aligns across 9 bases. The CDR3 is 17 amino acids. Looked up from germline, CDR1 is SGHTA and CDR2 is FQGTGA. V trimming: 5 bases; J trimming: 5 bases; junction bases outside the gene matches: 14. Written as DNA, the CDR3 is TGTGCCAGCAGCCCTTGGGGTAGCGGGAGCTCTGAAGATACGCAGTATTTT. Protein sequence: CASSPWGSGSSEDTQYF.

In its sample, this clonotype was seen many times. The rearrangement uses TRBV11-2 and TRBJ1-4, with D possibly being TRBD1 (6 bases). The CDR3 is 15 amino acids. Germline CDR1 is SGHAT and CDR2 is FQNNGV. The V and J ends lost 4 bases and 4 bases respectively, with 13 bases between them. The CDR3 DNA follows: TGTGCCAGCAGCTCCATACGGGGGCTTAATGAAAAACTGTTTTTT. It is translated as CASSSIRGLNEKLFF.

This clonotype was detected only a few times. The genes are TRBV7-8 and TRBJ2-3, with 8 nucleotides matching TRBD2. V lost 5 bases and J lost 3; bases outside the gene matches: 10. The germline V gene encodes CDR1 SGHVS and CDR2 FQNEAQ. The CDR3 is made up of 16 amino acids. The CDR3 loop is CASSPHLAGGTDTQYF. In DNA, the CDR3 is TGTGCCAGCAGCCCCCACCTGGCGGGAGGAACAGATACGCAGTATTTT. Drawing the rest from reference TRBV7-8 and TRBJ2-3, the complete variable domain is GAGVSQSPRYKVAKRGQDVALRCDPISGHVSLFWYQQALGQGPEFLTYFQNEAQLDKSGLPSDRFFAERPEGSVSTLKIQRTQQEDSAVYLCASSPHLAGGTDTQYFGPGTRLTVL.